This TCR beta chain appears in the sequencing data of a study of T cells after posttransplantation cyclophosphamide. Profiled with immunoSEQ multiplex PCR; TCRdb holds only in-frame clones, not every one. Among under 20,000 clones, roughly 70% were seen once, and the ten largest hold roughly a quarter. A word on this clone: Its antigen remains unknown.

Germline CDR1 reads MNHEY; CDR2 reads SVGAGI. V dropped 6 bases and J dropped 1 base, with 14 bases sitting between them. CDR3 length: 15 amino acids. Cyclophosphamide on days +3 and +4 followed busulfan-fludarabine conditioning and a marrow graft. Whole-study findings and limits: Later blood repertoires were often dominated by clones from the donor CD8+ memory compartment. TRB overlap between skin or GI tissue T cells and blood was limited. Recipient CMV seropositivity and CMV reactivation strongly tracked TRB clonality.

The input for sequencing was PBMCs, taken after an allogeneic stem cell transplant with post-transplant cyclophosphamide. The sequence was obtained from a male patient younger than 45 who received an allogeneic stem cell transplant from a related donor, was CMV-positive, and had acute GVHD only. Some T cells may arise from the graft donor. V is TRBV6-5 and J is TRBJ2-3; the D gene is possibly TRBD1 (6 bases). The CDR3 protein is CASRSGAGGTDTQYF. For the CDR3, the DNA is TGTGCCAGCAGGAGTGGAGCAGGGGGCACAGATACGCAGTATTTT.